The 20 T cell receptor beta chains in this list originate from one sample, sequenced in a study of T cell repertoires in cytomegalovirus infection (dated by TCRdb to between 2018 and 2020). Instrument used: Illumina HiSeq 1500. TCRdb's own reprocessing of the public reads used fastp at Q25 and MiXCR and kept productive beta chains. Duplicate CDR3 protein sequences are folded into a single record with the most common DNA and genes. The sample table shows a few hundred thousand distinct CDR3 sequences, and more than 8% are seen once. Of the sample, about 4.5% is held by the ten largest clones. The specimen sequenced was PBMCs. The receptor set was obtained from a human donor in good health (CMV status not recorded). Some clones in this sample may be carry-over from other donors' samples.

This clonotype has more than one count but fewer than ten. V and J are TRBV20-1 and TRBJ2-1; 9 nucleotides agree with TRBD2. Per germline, CDR1 DFQATT and CDR2 SNEGSKA (reference sequence). The J segment lost 9 bases and the V segment lost 1 base, leaving 4 bases of the junction unmatched. CDR3 size: 13 residues. The CDR3 region is CSARASGGSEQFF. The CDR3 DNA reads TGCAGTGCTAGAGCAAGCGGGGGGAGTGAGCAGTTCTTC.

CDR3 coding DNA: TGCAGTGCTAGTGTTCCGACCACGGGGAGTGAGACCCAGTACTTC. Its translation is CSASVPTTGSETQYF. The chain employs TRBV20-1 and TRBJ2-5, with TRBD2 as a possible D gene (5 bases). Germline loops: CDR1 DFQATT, CDR2 SNEGSKA (reference sequence). V was shortened by 3 bases and J by 5 bases, with 19 bases between the two germline ends. The CDR3 is 15 residues long.

V and J are TRBV20-1 and TRBJ2-5; tentative D call: TRBD1 (6 bases). Germline-derived CDR1 and CDR2 are DFQATT and SNEGSKA (reference sequence). The germline V and J ends were trimmed by 3 bases and 4 bases, with 18 bases remaining between them. The CDR3 is 15 residues long. Written as DNA, the CDR3 is TGCAGTGCTAGTGAGGTACAGGGTCTTGGAGAGACCCAGTACTTC. Translated: CSASEVQGLGETQYF.

This clonotype came up a few times. The rearrangement uses TRBV7-2 and TRBJ1-5; D not resolved. V dropped 5 bases and J dropped 1 base, with 9 bases sitting between them. Germline V lookup: CDR1 SGHTA, CDR2 FQGNSA. The CDR3 runs 14 residues. CDR3 DNA: TGTGCCAGCAGCCTACCGGGGAGCAATCAGCCCCAGCATTTT. It translates to CASSLPGSNQPQHF.

This clonotype was picked up many times. This rearrangement joins TRBV15 to TRBJ1-4; D is undetermined. Germline CDR1 LNHNV, CDR2 YYDKDF (reference sequence). The CDR3 is 13 amino acids. V lost 5 bases, J lost 8 bases, and 12 bases lay in between. Written as DNA, the CDR3 is TGTGCCACCAGCGAAGAGGGAGGCGAAAAACTGTTTTTT. Its protein product is CATSEEGGEKLFF.

This clonotype was detected ten times or more. The chain combines TRBV7-2 with TRBJ2-3; 8 bases line up with TRBD2. The CDR3 has 15 residues. Trimming cost V 2 bases and J 6 bases; bases outside gene matches: 7. Germline assignment: CDR1 SGHTA and CDR2 FQGNSA. In nucleotides, the CDR3 is TGTGCCAGCAGCTTAAATCGGGGGGGCCTCGATACGCAGTATTTT. Protein sequence: CASSLNRGGLDTQYF.

Turning to this clonotype: This may be a read error, as it is one base from a much larger clone. This chain connects TRBV7-2 to TRBJ2-2; D may be TRBD1 or TRBD2 (5 bases each). V lost 2 bases to trimming and J lost 8 bases, with 12 bases between them. Germline CDR1 and CDR2: SGHTA and FQGNSA. This CDR3 comprises 14 residues. CDR3 sequence reads: CTSSLNGGVGELFF. The CDR3 region has the DNA TGTACCAGCAGCTTAAATGGGGGAGTTGGGGAGCTGTTTTTT.

This clonotype has just a few counts. V and J are TRBV7-2 and TRBJ2-2; 7 nucleotides line up with TRBD2. The CDR3 is 16 residues long. Trimming at V came to 7 bases and at J to 1 base, leaving 9 bases not matched to a gene. In germline, CDR1 is SGHTA, CDR2 FQGNSA. CDR3 nucleotide sequence: TGTGCCAGCACCCCTGTAAGCGGGGTGAACACCGGGGAGCTGTTTTTT. Translation: CASTPVSGVNTGELFF. Full variable domain (missing parts from reference TRBV7-2 and TRBJ2-2): GAGVSQSPSNKVTEKGKDVELRCDPISGHTALYWYRQSLGQGLEFLIYFQGNSAPDKSGLPSDRFSAERTGGSVSTLTIQRTQQEDSAVYLCASTPVSGVNTGELFFGEGSRLTVL.

This clonotype was seen many times. The chain employs TRBV7-8 and TRBJ2-7, with D tentatively TRBD2 (5 bases). CDR3 length: 14 residues. V shed 5 bases and J shed 3 bases, with 14 bases lying between them. Germline V gives CDR1 SGHVS, CDR2 FQNEAQ. This CDR3 reads CASSASPGNYEQYF. The CDR3 DNA sequence: TGTGCCAGCAGCGCCAGTCCCGGGAACTACGAGCAGTACTTC.

This clonotype was found many times. The rearrangement links TRBV28 to TRBJ2-4, with unresolved D. This CDR3 comprises 16 residues. The V gene's germline CDR1 is MDHEN and CDR2 SYDVKM. Trimming took off 4 bases at V and 1 base at J, with 14 bases between the two ends. The CDR3 sequence: CASSSHQRLAKNIQYF. The CDR3 DNA follows: TGTGCCAGCAGTTCCCACCAGCGATTGGCCAAAAACATTCAGTACTTC.

This clonotype was recorded at least ten times. This chain joins TRBV4-2 and TRBJ2-7, with D possibly being TRBD2 (5 bases). Germline CDR1 LGHNA, CDR2 YNFKEQ. This CDR3 is built from 12 residues. Trimming took 2 bases from V and 4 from J, leaving 6 bases between them. The CDR3 sequence: CASSQRGYEQYF. The CDR3 DNA sequence: TGTGCCAGCAGCCAAAGAGGGTACGAGCAGTACTTC.

The J gene is TRBJ2-5, the V gene TRBV2; the D is unclear. CDR1 is SNHLY, CDR2 FYNNEI, per germline. The germline V and J ends were trimmed by 7 bases and 0 bases, with 6 bases remaining between them. This CDR3 spans 12 amino acids. Written as DNA, the CDR3 is TGTGCCAGCATGCCTAACCAAGAGACCCAGTACTTC. It is translated as CASMPNQETQYF. Supplemented by reference TRBV2 and TRBJ2-5, the full variable domain reads EPEVTQTPSHQVTQMGQEVILRCVPISNHLYFYWYRQILGQKVEFLVSFYNNEISEKSEIFDDQFSVERPDGSNFTLKIRSTKLEDSAMYFCASMPNQETQYFGPGTRLLVL.

Many counts were recorded for this clonotype. The chain employs TRBV6-1 and TRBJ2-1; D gene unclear. Germline V gene lookup returns CDR1 MNHNS and CDR2 SASEGT. The CDR3 extends over 13 amino acids. With 6 bases removed from V and 8 bases from J, the gap between germline ends came to 14 bases. As DNA, the CDR3 is TGTGCCAGCAGCTTCCCTCCCAGTCATGAGCAGTTCTTC. Encoded protein: CASSFPPSHEQFF.

This clonotype has ten or more counts. V usage is TRBV7-2 and J usage is TRBJ2-2; D may be TRBD2 (7 bases). Trimming took off 5 bases at V and 4 bases at J, with 17 bases between the two ends. Germline V gives CDR1 SGHTA, CDR2 FQGNSA. The CDR3 has 16 residues. The CDR3 coding sequence is TGTGCCAGCAGCCCCAGGGGAGCGGGGATCACCGGGGAGCTGTTTTTT. As protein: CASSPRGAGITGELFF.

A few counts support this clonotype. In DNA form, the CDR3 reads TGTGCCAGCAGCTCGGATCGGACGAGGAAGACCCAGTACTTC. Translating it yields CASSSDRTRKTQYF. The rearrangement joins TRBV7-6 to TRBJ2-5; D remains ambiguous. Trimming pared 4 bases from V and 6 bases from J, leaving 15 bases between. This CDR3 is 14 amino acids long. Germline loops: CDR1 SGHVS, CDR2 FNYEAQ.

This clonotype showed up many times. The V and J genes are TRBV7-8 and TRBJ2-2; D call uncertain. The CDR3 has 17 residues. Germline-derived CDR1 and CDR2 are SGHVS and FQNEAQ. V lost 5 bases to trimming and J lost 3 bases, with 19 bases between them. The CDR3 coding sequence is TGTGCCAGCAGCCGTGGTAGATCCTTTCGGGACACCGGGGAGCTGTTTTTT. Its translation: CASSRGRSFRDTGELFF.

This clonotype was recorded at least ten times. The chain links TRBV7-2 to TRBJ1-5; the D gene is possibly TRBD1 (6 bases). This CDR3 has 15 residues. With 1 base removed from V and 6 bases from J, the gap between germline ends came to 13 bases. Germline V gives CDR1 SGHTA, CDR2 FQGNSA. CDR3 DNA: TGTGCCAGCAGCTTAGTACTGGGACACCTTCAGCCCCAGCATTTT. This codes for CASSLVLGHLQPQHF.

The chain carries TRBV4-2 and TRBJ2-1; the match to TRBD2 covers 9 bases. J was trimmed by 10 bases and V by 1 base; bases with no gene match: 5. This CDR3 is 14 amino acids long. Germline assignment: CDR1 LGHNA and CDR2 YNFKEQ. CDR3 coding DNA: TGTGCCAGCAGCCAAGGCGGGGGGGCCGGGGAGCAGTTCTTC. Protein: CASSQGGGAGEQFF.

Ten or more counts support this clonotype. The chain uses TRBV7-9 and TRBJ2-7, with 8 bases aligning to TRBD2. There are 13 residues in the CDR3. V lost 4 bases, J lost 5 bases, and 4 bases stayed unmatched. CDR1 and CDR2 (germline): SEHNR, FQNEAQ (reference sequence). The CDR3 DNA reads as TGTGCCAGCAGCTCCAGCGGGGGCCACGAGCAGTACTTC. Amino acids: CASSSSGGHEQYF.

This clonotype was counted between two and nine times. CDR3: CASSPRGLAIYNEQFF. The DNA for the CDR3 is TGTGCCAGTAGTCCAAGGGGACTAGCGATCTACAATGAGCAGTTCTTC. The rearrangement uses TRBV19 and TRBJ2-1; 10 nucleotides agree with TRBD2. CDR3 size: 16 residues. Germline-derived CDR1 and CDR2 are LNHDA and SQIVND (reference sequence). The V gene end was trimmed by 5 bases and the J gene end by 3 bases; junction bases not matched to a gene: 7.